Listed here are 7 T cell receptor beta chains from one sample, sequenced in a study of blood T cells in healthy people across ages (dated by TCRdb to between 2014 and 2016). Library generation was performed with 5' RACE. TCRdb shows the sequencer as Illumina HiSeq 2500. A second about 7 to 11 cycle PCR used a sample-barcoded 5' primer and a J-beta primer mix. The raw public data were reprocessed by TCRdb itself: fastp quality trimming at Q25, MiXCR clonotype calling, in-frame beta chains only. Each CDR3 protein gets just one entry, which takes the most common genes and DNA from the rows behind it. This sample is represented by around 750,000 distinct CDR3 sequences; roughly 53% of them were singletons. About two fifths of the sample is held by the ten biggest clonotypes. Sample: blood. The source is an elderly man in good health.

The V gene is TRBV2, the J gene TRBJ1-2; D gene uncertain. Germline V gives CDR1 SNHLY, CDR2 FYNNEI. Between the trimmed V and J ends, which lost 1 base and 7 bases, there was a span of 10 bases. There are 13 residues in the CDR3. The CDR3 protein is CASSEVQASGYTF. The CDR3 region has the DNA TGTGCCAGCAGTGAAGTTCAAGCTTCTGGCTACACCTTC.

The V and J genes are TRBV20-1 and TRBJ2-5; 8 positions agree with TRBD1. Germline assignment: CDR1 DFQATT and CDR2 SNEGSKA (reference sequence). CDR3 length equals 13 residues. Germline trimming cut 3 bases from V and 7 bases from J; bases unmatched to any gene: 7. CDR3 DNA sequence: TGCAGTGCTAGGGAAACTACAGGGGGGACCCAGTACTTC. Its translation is CSARETTGGTQYF.

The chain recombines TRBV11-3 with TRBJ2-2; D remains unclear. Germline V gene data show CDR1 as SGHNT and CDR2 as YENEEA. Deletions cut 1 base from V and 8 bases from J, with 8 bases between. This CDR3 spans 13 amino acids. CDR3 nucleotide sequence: TGTGCCAGCAGCTTAGCGGGCGCTGGGGAGCTGTTTTTT. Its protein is CASSLAGAGELFF.

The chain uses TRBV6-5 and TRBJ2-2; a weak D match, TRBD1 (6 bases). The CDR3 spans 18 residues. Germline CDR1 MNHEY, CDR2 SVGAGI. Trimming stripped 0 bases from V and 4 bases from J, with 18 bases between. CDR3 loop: CASSYSGGAVVITGELFF. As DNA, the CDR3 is TGTGCCAGCAGTTACTCTGGGGGCGCGGTTGTAATCACCGGGGAGCTGTTTTTT.

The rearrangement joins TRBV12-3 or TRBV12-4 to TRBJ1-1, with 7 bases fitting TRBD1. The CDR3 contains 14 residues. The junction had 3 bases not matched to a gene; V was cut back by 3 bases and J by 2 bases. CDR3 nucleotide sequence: TGTGCCAGCAGTTTTGGGGACAGCAACACTGAAGCTTTCTTT. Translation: CASSFGDSNTEAFF.

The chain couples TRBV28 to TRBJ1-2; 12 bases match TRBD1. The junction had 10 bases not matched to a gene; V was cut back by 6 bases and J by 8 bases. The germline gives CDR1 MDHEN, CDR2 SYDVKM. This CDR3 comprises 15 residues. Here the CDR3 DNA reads TGTGCCAGCAGCCAACGGGGACAGGGGGCCAGAGGCTACACCTTC. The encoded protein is CASSQRGQGARGYTF.

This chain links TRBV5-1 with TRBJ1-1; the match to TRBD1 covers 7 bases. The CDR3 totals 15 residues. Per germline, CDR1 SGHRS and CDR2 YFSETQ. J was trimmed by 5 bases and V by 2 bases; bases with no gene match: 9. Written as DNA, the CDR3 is TGCGCCAGCAGCTTAAACAGGGGAAAGGGGACTGAAGCTTTCTTT. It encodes CASSLNRGKGTEAFF. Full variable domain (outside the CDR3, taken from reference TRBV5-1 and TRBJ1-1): KAGVTQTPRYLIKTRGQQVTLSCSPISGHRSVSWYQQTPGQGLQFLFEYFSETQRNKGNFPGRFSGRQFSNSRSEMNVSTLELGDSALYLCASSLNRGKGTEAFFGQGTRLTVV.